Listed below are T cell receptor beta chains from one sample, sequenced in a study of blood T cell repertoires in COVID-19. The protocol was immunoSEQ multiplex PCR, while the TCRdb copy is restricted to in-frame clones and leaves out a portion. The sample includes 200,000 to 300,000 clones, approximately 85% of them seen just once. The material sequenced was peripheral blood. The receptors shown here come from a woman between 65 and 79 years old with acute or convalescent COVID-19. Each CDR3 is given with its conserved first and last residue. The order of the fields is CDR3 DNA, CDR3 protein, D gene, clone size, J gene, V gene. The D gene is left open where the match is weak. Size is omitted from some rows. Given values are once, few, many or a class for expanded clones.

TGTGCCAGCAGCGCGACCGGGACTAACTACGAGCAGTACTTC CASSATGTNYEQYF TRBD2 . TRBJ2-7 TRBV5-4
TGTGCCAGCAGCTTGGCCTCAGGCGGGGAGACCCAGTACTTC CASSLASGGETQYF . once TRBJ2-5 TRBV5-6
TGTGCCAGCAGCTTAGTGGGGGGAACAGATACGCAGTATTTT CASSLVGGTDTQYF . . TRBJ2-3 TRBV7-2
TGTGCCAGCAGCTGGGGACAGCAGAACACTGAAGCTTTCTTT CASSWGQQNTEAFF TRBD1 . TRBJ1-1 TRBV5-5
TGTGCCAGCAGCTCCTCCCGACTAGCGGGGGGGCAGGAGACCCAGTACTTC CASSSSRLAGGQETQYF TRBD2 once TRBJ2-5 TRBV7-2
TGTGCCAGCAAGTTCGCGGGACAGCCCAATCAGCCCCAGCATTTT CASKFAGQPNQPQHF TRBD1 . TRBJ1-5 TRBV2
TGTGCCAGCAGCATTGGAGGGGGACAGGGGGCATTGGAGAATGGCTACACCTTC CASSIGGGQGALENGYTF TRBD1 . TRBJ1-2 TRBV28
TGTGCCAGCAGTTTGGGGGGGGTCACTGAAGCTTTCTTT CASSLGGVTEAFF . . TRBJ1-1 TRBV12-3/TRBV12-4
TGTGCCAGCAGTTTAGCGGGGAACCCACCCCTCCACTTT CASSLAGNPPLHF . . TRBJ1-6 TRBV27
TGTGCCAGCTCACCGACAGGGTTGAACACTGAAGCTTTCTTT CASSPTGLNTEAFF TRBD1 few TRBJ1-1 TRBV18
TGTGCCAGTACCCCGGTGTGGCTAGTAAGGACAGATACGCAGTATTTT CASTPVWLVRTDTQYF . . TRBJ2-3 TRBV19
TGTGCCAGCAGCCAAGGATCCGGAGGGAGCAATCAGCCCCAGCATTTT CASSQGSGGSNQPQHF . once TRBJ1-5 TRBV4-2
TGTGCCAGCAGTTCCGAGGGGGCTATAGTGAGTCAGCCCCAGCATTTT CASSSEGAIVSQPQHF TRBD1 . TRBJ1-5 TRBV6-5
TGTGCCAGCAGGGGAGAAAGAAACGAGCAGTACTTC CASRGERNEQYF . . TRBJ2-7 TRBV21-1